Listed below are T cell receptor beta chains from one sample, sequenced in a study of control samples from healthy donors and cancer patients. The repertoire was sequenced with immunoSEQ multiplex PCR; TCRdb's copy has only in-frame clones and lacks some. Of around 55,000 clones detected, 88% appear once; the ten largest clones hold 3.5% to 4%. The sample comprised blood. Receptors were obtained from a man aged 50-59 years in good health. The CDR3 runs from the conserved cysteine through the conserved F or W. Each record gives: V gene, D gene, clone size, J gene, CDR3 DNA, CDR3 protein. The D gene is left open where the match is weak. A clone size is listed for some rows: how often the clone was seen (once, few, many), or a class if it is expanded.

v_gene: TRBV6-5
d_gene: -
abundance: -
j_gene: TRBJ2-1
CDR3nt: TGTGCCAGCAGCCAGGACTTCTACAATGAGCAGTTCTTC
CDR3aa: CASSQDFYNEQFF

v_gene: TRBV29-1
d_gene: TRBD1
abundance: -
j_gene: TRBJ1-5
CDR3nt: TGCAGCGTTGAAGAAGGGGGCCAGCCCCAGCATTTT
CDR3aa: CSVEEGGQPQHF

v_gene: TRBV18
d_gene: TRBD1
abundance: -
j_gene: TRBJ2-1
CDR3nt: TGTGCCAGCACTGGACAGGGGGAATATGAGCAGTTCTTC
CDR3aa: CASTGQGEYEQFF

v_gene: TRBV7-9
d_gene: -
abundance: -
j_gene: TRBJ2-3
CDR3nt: TGTGCCAGCAGCTTAAGGGACCCCACAGATACGCAGTATTTT
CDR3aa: CASSLRDPTDTQYF

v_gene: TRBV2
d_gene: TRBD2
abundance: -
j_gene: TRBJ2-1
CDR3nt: TGTGCCAGCAGTGCGGGGGAGGGTATCAATGAGCAGTTCTTC
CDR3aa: CASSAGEGINEQFF

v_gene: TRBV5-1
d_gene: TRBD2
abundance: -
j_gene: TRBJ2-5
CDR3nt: TGCGCCAGCAACCGACTAGCGGGAGGGCCAGCCCAAGAGACCCAGTACTTC
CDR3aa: CASNRLAGGPAQETQYF

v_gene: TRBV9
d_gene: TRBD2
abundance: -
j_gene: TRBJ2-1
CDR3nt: TGTGCCAGCAGCGTAGCCCGAGGGGTAGCGGGGGCCGATGAGCAGTTCTTC
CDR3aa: CASSVARGVAGADEQFF

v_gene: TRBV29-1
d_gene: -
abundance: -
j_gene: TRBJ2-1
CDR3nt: TGCAGCGTTGAAGTAGGCTACAATGAGCAGTTCTTC
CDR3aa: CSVEVGYNEQFF

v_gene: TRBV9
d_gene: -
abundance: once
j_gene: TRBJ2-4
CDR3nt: TGTGCCAGCAGCGTAACCGATGGGACAACCATGGGACTAGCCAAAAACATTCAGTACTTC
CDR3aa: CASSVTDGTTMGLAKNIQYF

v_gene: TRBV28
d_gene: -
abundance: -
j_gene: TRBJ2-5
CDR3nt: TGTGCCAGCAGTTTAGCACAGGGTACACCCCAGTACTTC
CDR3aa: CASSLAQGTPQYF

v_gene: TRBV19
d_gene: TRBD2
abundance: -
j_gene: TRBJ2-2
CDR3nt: TGTGCCAGTAGACGGACTAGCGGGAGTGCCGGGGAGCTGTTTTTT
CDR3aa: CASRRTSGSAGELFF

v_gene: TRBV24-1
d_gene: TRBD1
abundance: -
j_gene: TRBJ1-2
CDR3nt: TGTGCCACCAGTGATTCGCGGACAGGGGGTTATGGCTACACCTTC
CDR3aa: CATSDSRTGGYGYTF

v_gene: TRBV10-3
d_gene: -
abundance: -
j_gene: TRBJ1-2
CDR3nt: TGTGCCATCAGTGATAGGTCGGCAGGAGCTAACTATGGCTACACCTTC
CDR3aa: CAISDRSAGANYGYTF

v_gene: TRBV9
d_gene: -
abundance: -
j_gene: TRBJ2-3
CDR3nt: TGTGCCAGCAGCGTAGACGCAGATACGCAGTATTTT
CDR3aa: CASSVDADTQYF

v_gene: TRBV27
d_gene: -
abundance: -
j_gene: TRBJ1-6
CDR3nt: TGTGCCAGCAGTTTATTGGTGGGCAGCCACTTCTCTCTCCACTTT
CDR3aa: CASSLLVGSHFSLHF

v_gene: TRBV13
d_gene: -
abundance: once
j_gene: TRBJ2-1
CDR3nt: TGTGCCAGCGCTCGTAACGTACTAGGCGCAGGTGAGCAGTTCTTC
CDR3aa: CASARNVLGAGEQFF

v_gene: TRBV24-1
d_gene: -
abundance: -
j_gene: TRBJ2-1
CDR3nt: TGTGCCACCAGTGATGGACTCGCCGCCGCGATAGATGAGCAGTTCTTC
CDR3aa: CATSDGLAAAIDEQFF

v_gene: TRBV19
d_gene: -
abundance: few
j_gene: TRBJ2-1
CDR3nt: TGTGCCAGTAGTCTAATGGGACCGTCAGCGGGTGTCGACAATGAGCAGTTCTTC
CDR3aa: CASSLMGPSAGVDNEQFF

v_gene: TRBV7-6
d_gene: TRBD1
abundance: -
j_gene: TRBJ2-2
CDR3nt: TGTGCCAGCAGCTCGAGACAGGGGAACACCGGGGAGCTGTTTTTT
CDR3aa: CASSSRQGNTGELFF

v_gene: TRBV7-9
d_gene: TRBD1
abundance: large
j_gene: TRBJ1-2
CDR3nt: TGTGCCAGCAGCCGGGACAGGTTGGAGTGGGCCTTC
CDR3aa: CASSRDRLEWAF

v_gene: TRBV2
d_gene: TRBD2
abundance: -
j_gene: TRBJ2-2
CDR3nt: TGTGCCAGCAATCCGACTAGCGACACCGGGGAGCTGTTTTTT
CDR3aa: CASNPTSDTGELFF

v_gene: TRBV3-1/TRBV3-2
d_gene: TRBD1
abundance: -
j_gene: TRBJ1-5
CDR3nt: TGTGCCAGCAGCCATGGACAGGGCAATCAGCCCCAGCATTTT
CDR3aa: CASSHGQGNQPQHF

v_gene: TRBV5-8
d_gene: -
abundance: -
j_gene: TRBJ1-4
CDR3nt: TGTGCCAGCAGCTTGGATTCGTGGGGGGAAAAACTGTTTTTT
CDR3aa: CASSLDSWGEKLFF

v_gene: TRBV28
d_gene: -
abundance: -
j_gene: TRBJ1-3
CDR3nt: TGTGCCAGCAGCCGGAGAGGGGGTGGAAACACCATATATTTT
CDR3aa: CASSRRGGGNTIYF

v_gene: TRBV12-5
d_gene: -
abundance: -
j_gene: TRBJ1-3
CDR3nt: TGTGCTAGTGGTTTGGTACTGGCAGGGCTGAATGGAAACACCATATATTTT
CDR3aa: CASGLVLAGLNGNTIYF

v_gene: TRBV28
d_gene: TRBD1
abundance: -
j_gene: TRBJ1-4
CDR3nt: TGTGCCAGCAGGATCCCGGGACAGGGGGAAAAACTGTTTTTT
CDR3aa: CASRIPGQGEKLFF

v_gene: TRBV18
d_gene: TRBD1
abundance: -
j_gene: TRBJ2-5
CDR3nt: TGTGCCAGCTCATCGGGACAGAACCAAGAGACCCAGTACTTC
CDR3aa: CASSSGQNQETQYF

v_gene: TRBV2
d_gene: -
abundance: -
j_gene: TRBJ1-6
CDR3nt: TGTGCCAGCAGCGCGACCCTCATGGAGTCACCCCTCCACTTT
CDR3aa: CASSATLMESPLHF

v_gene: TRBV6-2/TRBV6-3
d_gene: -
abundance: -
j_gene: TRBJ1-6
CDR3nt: TGTGCCAGCAGTAGGACCACGGGGGCCAATTCACCCCTCCACTTT
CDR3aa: CASSRTTGANSPLHF